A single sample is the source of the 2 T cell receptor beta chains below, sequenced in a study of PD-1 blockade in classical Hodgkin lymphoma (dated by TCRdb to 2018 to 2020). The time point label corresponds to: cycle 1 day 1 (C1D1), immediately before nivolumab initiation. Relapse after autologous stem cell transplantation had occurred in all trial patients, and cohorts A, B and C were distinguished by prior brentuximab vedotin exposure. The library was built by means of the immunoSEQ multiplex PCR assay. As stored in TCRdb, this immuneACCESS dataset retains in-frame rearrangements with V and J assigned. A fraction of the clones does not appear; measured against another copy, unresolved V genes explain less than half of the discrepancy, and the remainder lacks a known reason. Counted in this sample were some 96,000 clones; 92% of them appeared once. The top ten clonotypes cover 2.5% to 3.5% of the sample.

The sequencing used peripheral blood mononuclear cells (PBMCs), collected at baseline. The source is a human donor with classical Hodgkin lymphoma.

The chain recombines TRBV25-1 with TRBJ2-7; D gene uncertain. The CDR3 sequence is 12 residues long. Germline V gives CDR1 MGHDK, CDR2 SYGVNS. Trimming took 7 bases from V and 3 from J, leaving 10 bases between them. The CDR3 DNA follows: TGTGCCAGCACGGACGGGTTCTACGAGCAGTACTTC. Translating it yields CASTDGFYEQYF.

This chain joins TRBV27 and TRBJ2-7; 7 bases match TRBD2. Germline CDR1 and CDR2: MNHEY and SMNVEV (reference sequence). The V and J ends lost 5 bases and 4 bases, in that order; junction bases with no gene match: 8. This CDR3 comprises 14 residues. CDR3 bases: TGTGCCAGCAGTCCCACTAGCGTGGGGTACGAGCAGTACTTC. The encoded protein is CASSPTSVGYEQYF.